This T cell receptor (beta chain) is drawn from a study of identical twins. Template switching added a universal primer binding site, and final cDNA carried unique molecular identifiers. TCRdb used MiXCR to reprocess the 5' RACE reads, holding one entry per CDR3 protein. The sample lists approximately 620,000 distinct CDR3 sequences, roughly 8% occurring once. This clonotype was recorded many times. The antigen is not known. Study-level points and caveats: Among out-of-frame alpha sequences shared by twins, low generation probability occurred in excess.

These data were likewise used in another study, on yellow fever vaccine responses in identical twins. That work contributes: Twins reportedly mounted vaccine T cell responses that seemed partly convergent, partly personalized.

The source material was PBMCs. This receptor was identified in a woman aged 18-35 years in good health.

The CDR3 loop is CASSRWTGGFPQHF. CDR3 sequence (DNA): TGTGCCAGCAGTCGGTGGACAGGGGGCTTCCCCCAGCATTTT. The V gene is TRBV28, the J gene TRBJ1-5, with TRBD1 matching 11 bases. V trimming: 5 bases; J trimming: 10 bases; junction bases outside the gene matches: 7. Germline V CDR1 and CDR2: MDHEN, SYDVKM. The CDR3 consists of 14 residues.